This TCR beta chain comes out of a study of identical twins. Trimming cost V 4 bases and J 4 bases, with 10 bases left between them. CDR3 length: 13 residues. Germline values: CDR1 KGHDR, CDR2 SFDVKD. TCRdb reprocessed the 5' RACE reads via MiXCR and lists one record per CDR3 protein. The sample shows some 460,000 distinct CDR3 sequences, 13% to 15% of them seen only once. This clonotype showed up just a few times. These data are also associated with another study on yellow fever vaccine responses in identical twins.

This sequence joins TRBV24-1 and TRBJ2-7; TRBD1 is a possible D gene (6 bases). The TCR was taken from a woman aged 18-29 years in good health. Sample: CD4+ T cells sorted from blood. The CDR3 reads CATSDPRGYEQYF. DNA for the CDR3: TGTGCCACCAGTGACCCCAGGGGATACGAGCAGTACTTC.